These 11 T cell receptor beta chains share one sample of origin, sequenced in a study of OX40 agonist ivuxolimab in advanced cancers. Method: immunoSEQ multiplex PCR; TCRdb's copy keeps in-frame clones and lacks some. Found here are around 13,000 clones, 75% to 90% of them singletons; the top ten hold 20% to 30%. Sample: CD4+ or CD8+ T cells sorted from blood, taken in a trial of the OX40 agonist ivuxolimab. Receptors originate from an adult with an advanced solid tumor such as melanoma, head and neck, liver or kidney cancer.

The CDR3 DNA sequence: TGTGCCAGCTCACCAGGGCAGGGGGTAAACTACGAGCAGTACTTC. Protein sequence: CASSPGQGVNYEQYF. The genes are TRBV18 and TRBJ2-7; 7 nucleotides align to TRBD1. V was clipped by 2 bases and J by 3 bases; unmatched bases: 7. Per the germline V gene, CDR1 is KGHSH and CDR2 is LQKENI. This CDR3 has 15 amino acids.

The gene calls are TRBV7-3 and TRBJ1-1; D is undetermined. Trimming left V 2 bases short and J 2 bases short, with 6 bases between. The CDR3 loop spans 13 amino acids. In germline, CDR1 is SGHTA, CDR2 FQGTGA. The CDR3 region is CASSLGFNTEAFF. The CDR3, as DNA: TGTGCCAGCAGCTTAGGTTTTAACACTGAAGCTTTCTTT.

The chain recombines TRBV7-2 with TRBJ2-1; D may correspond to TRBD1 or TRBD2 (6 bases each). Germline CDR1 SGHTA, CDR2 FQGNSA. Trimming stripped 1 base from V and 8 bases from J, with 9 bases between. The CDR3 is made up of 13 amino acids. DNA of the CDR3: TGTGCCAGCAGCTTAGGGGGGGCGTATGAGCAGTTCTTC. Translating gives CASSLGGAYEQFF.

The CDR3 region is CARHRDRVVAGGNEQFF. The DNA of the CDR3 is TGTGCCAGACACCGGGACAGGGTAGTGGCGGGAGGCAATGAGCAGTTCTTC. V gene TRBV25-1 combines with J gene TRBJ2-1, with D tentatively TRBD1 (9 bases). Germline V lookup: CDR1 MGHDK, CDR2 SYGVNS. The CDR3 covers 17 residues. V lost 9 bases and J lost 6, with 27 bases in between.

The chain carries TRBV9 and TRBJ2-7; the D gene could be TRBD1 or TRBD2 (6 bases each). This CDR3 region has 15 residues. The V gene lost 2 bases and the J gene lost 6 bases, with 18 bases spanning the gap. Germline CDR1 is SGDLS and CDR2 is YYNGEE. CDR3 sequence reads: CASSVTGGGLGEQYF. CDR3 coding DNA: TGTGCCAGCAGCGTTACAGGAGGGGGGTTGGGCGAGCAGTACTTC.

The chain uses TRBV27 and TRBJ1-1, with D unresolved. Trimming removed 5 bases from V and 4 bases from J, with 14 bases in between. CDR1 and CDR2 from the germline V gene are MNHEY and SMNVEV (reference sequence). The CDR3 contains 14 residues. The CDR3 here is CASSLQRFGTEAFF. The CDR3 region has the DNA TGTGCCAGCAGTCTACAACGGTTCGGCACTGAAGCTTTCTTT.

This clone has a handful of counts. This rearrangement joins TRBV4-1 to TRBJ2-7; no reliable D call. Germline CDR1 MGHRA, CDR2 YSYEKL. This CDR3 spans 12 amino acids. V gave up 4 bases and J gave up 5 bases, with 9 bases separating them. The CDR3 DNA reads as TGCGCCAGCAGCCCCGACCTGGACGAGCAGTACTTC. Its translation is CASSPDLDEQYF.

The chain carries TRBV5-5 and TRBJ2-7; 7 bases agree with TRBD2. The CDR3 is 13 amino acids. Germline assignment: CDR1 SGHKS and CDR2 YYEKEE (reference sequence). The trim removed 4 bases at V and 6 bases at J, leaving 7 bases unmatched. CDR3 residues: CASSRGDFTEQYF. The CDR3, as DNA: TGTGCCAGCAGCCGGGGGGACTTCACCGAGCAGTACTTC.

The chain links TRBV5-1 to TRBJ2-7, with a possible D match to TRBD1 (6 bases). V was cut by 0 bases and J by 2 bases, with 18 bases left in between. Germline CDR1 reads SGHRS; CDR2 reads YFSETQ. The CDR3 runs to 17 residues. CDR3 nucleotides: TGCGCCAGCAGCTTGGCTCCGACAGGTTCCCTTCCCTACGAGCAGTACTTC. This gives the protein CASSLAPTGSLPYEQYF.

The chain couples TRBV5-6 to TRBJ1-6; D might be TRBD1 (5 bases). V lost 0 bases to trimming and J lost 9 bases, with 13 bases between them. The CDR3 has 15 amino acids. Germline V gene lookup returns CDR1 SGHDT and CDR2 YYEEEE. In nucleotides, the CDR3 is TGTGCCAGCAGCTTGGCAGGGACGGAGGGTTCACCCCTCCACTTT. Amino acid sequence: CASSLAGTEGSPLHF.

The chain has TRBV28 and TRBJ2-1; unclear D gene. Between the trimmed V and J ends, which lost 6 bases and 3 bases, there was a span of 15 bases. CDR3 length: 15 amino acids. Germline assignment: CDR1 MDHEN and CDR2 SYDVKM. CDR3 in DNA: TGTGCCAGCAGAACGAAACCGTATGGCTACAATGAGCAGTTCTTC. As protein: CASRTKPYGYNEQFF.